This TCR beta chain was identified in a study of memory CD4+ T cells and cytomegalovirus serostatus. Study results and limitations: Of about 150 reported CMV TCRbeta sequences, about 67 were found in memory CD4+ repertoires.

The J segment lost 7 bases and the V segment lost 6 bases, leaving 16 bases of the junction unmatched. There are 18 residues in the CDR3. Germline lookup yields CDR1 LNHDA and CDR2 SQIVND (reference sequence). Repertoires were generated with immunoSEQ multiplex PCR, while TCRdb's copy carries only in-frame clones and drops some. The sample yields 75,000 to 95,000 clones, 80% seen once. Of note for this clone: No antigen is known for it.

The sort gate was single viable CD3+CD4+CD8-CD45RO+ cells for memory CD4+ T cells. Serostatus was set by detecting CMV pp150, pp28, p38, p52 IgG. Total CD4+ T cells were enriched by CD4 positive selection. This clonotype was obtained from an adult in good health and CMV-seronegative. V and J are TRBV19 and TRBJ1-6; 9 positions match TRBD1. Material for sequencing was memory CD4+ T cells from blood. This chain's CDR3 is CASSVSGTGLLYNSPLHF. DNA of the CDR3: TGTGCCAGTAGCGTCTCCGGGACAGGGCTCCTATACAATTCACCCCTCCACTTT.